The entry below gives a single T cell receptor (beta chain) sequence along with its context. The CDR3 is 12 amino acids. Trimming pared 0 bases from V and 6 bases from J, leaving 3 bases between. The V gene's germline CDR1 is LGHNA and CDR2 YNFKEQ. The data belong to a study of shared T cell receptors in the human thymus. Method: immunoSEQ multiplex PCR; TCRdb's copy keeps in-frame clones and lacks some. The table shows 600,000 or so clones, with over 75% occurring only once. This sample also belongs to another study, concerning human thymus T cells. As that study records: The sample donors, healthy Finnish infants, were having corrective surgery for congenital heart defects. In corrective heart surgery, resections were taken, and these provided the thymus tissue. Repertoires from thymus and blood appeared to show biased V and J gene usage.

Material: thymocytes. The chain couples TRBV4-2 to TRBJ2-1; D gene ambiguous. The clonotype originates from a boy in the first two years of life with a congenital heart defect. CDR3 region: CASSQDLNEQFF. Written as DNA, the CDR3 is TGTGCCAGCAGCCAAGATCTCAATGAGCAGTTCTTC.